Each of the 7 T cell receptor beta chains below was sequenced from the same sample in a study of vaccination and CD4 T cells after COVID-19 (dated 2022 in TCRdb). The method was PCR. The sample was run on an Illumina iSeq 100. DNA from cultured CD4+ T cells underwent TCR sequencing with the Oncomine TCR Beta short-read assay at the Johns Hopkins FTIC core. TCRdb reprocessed the public reads (quality trimming at Q25 with fastp, clone calling with MiXCR) and kept in-frame beta chains. Every CDR3 protein is listed once, alongside the most common genes and DNA of its rows. This sample comprises almost 15,000 distinct CDR3 sequences, about 53% of them detected only once. Of the sample, 3.5% to 5% falls within the top ten clones. These receptors' antigens are unknown. The label giving this sample's treatment or condition can be read as: approximately 9-day PBMC culture with coronavirus spike peptide pools or control peptides (ViraFEST assay).

Sequencing used CD4+ T cells from blood, cultured in vitro, obtained before SARS-CoV-2 vaccination. These receptors originate from a human donor who had recovered from COVID-19.

This clonotype was observed a handful of times. The rearrangement joins TRBV6-2 or TRBV6-3 to TRBJ1-1; D not resolved. Germline CDR1 and CDR2: MNHEY and SVGEGT. The CDR3 runs 14 residues. V was shortened by 4 bases and J by 0 bases, with 9 bases between the two germline ends. CDR3 sequence: CASSLDPMNTEAFF. The CDR3 nucleotides are TGTGCCAGCAGTTTAGACCCTATGAACACTGAAGCTTTCTTT.

The chain carries TRBV9 and TRBJ2-5; 7 nucleotides line up with TRBD1. Germline values: CDR1 SGDLS, CDR2 YYNGEE. The trim removed 4 bases at V and 0 bases at J, leaving 9 bases unmatched. The CDR3 loop spans 16 amino acids. The CDR3, as DNA: TGTGCCAGCAGCCCAACAGGGGCGAGGTACCAAGAGACCCAGTACTTC. Its protein product is CASSPTGARYQETQYF.

The rearrangement links TRBV27 to TRBJ1-5; D uncertain. CDR3 length: 16 residues. Trimming stripped 3 bases from V and 7 bases from J, with 19 bases between. Germline CDR1 MNHEY, CDR2 SMNVEV (reference sequence). DNA of the CDR3: TGTGCCAGCAGTTTTCTTAGACCAAATACGGGCCAGCCCCAGCATTTT. Its translation: CASSFLRPNTGQPQHF.

The J gene is TRBJ2-7, the V gene TRBV7-2, with 9 bases lining up with TRBD2. The CDR3 has 17 amino acids. Trimming cost V 4 bases and J 6 bases; bases outside gene matches: 16. Germline lookup yields CDR1 SGHTA and CDR2 FQGNSA. The DNA of the CDR3 is TGTGCCAGCAGCTCGAGAATCCTGGCGGGAGGGCCGGGCGAGCAGTACTTC. Protein: CASSSRILAGGPGEQYF.

In this sample, this clonotype turned up a few times. The V gene is TRBV30, the J gene TRBJ1-2; 7 nucleotides agree with TRBD1. The CDR3 is 10 residues long. Germline CDR1 is GTSNPN and CDR2 is SVGIG (reference sequence). Germline trimming cut 6 bases from V and 8 bases from J; bases unmatched to any gene: 3. The CDR3 DNA reads TGTGCCTGTCAGGGGGGGGGCTACACCTTC. This encodes CACQGGGYTF.

The chain has TRBV19 and TRBJ1-1; D remains unclear. CDR1 and CDR2 (germline): LNHDA, SQIVND (reference sequence). V was trimmed by 6 bases and J by 5 bases, leaving 16 bases between them. This CDR3 is built from 14 residues. CDR3 region: CASRVGRGRTEAFF. The CDR3 DNA is TGTGCCAGTAGGGTGGGAAGAGGGCGTACTGAAGCTTTCTTT.

The rearrangement joins TRBV29-1 to TRBJ1-2; TRBD1 agrees at 12 bases. Unmatched junction bases numbered 16, after V lost 5 bases and J lost 6 bases. Germline loops: CDR1 SQVTM, CDR2 ANQGSEA. This CDR3 region has 17 residues. For the CDR3, the DNA is TGCAGCGTTCGGTCCTTTACCGGGACAGGGGGCTCTAATGGCTACACCTTC. Its translation is CSVRSFTGTGGSNGYTF.